These 8 T cell receptor beta chains were all obtained from the same sample, sequenced in a study of long-term antiretroviral therapy in people with HIV. Sequencing relied on immunoSEQ assay v3.0, run at survey level. Assay: immunoSEQ multiplex PCR; the TCRdb copy retains only in-frame clones and omits some. The sample lists 30,000 to 45,000 clones, 80% occurring once. The sample consisted of unsorted PBMCs, taken 3.4 years after starting antiretroviral therapy. The receptors originated from a man aged 25-40 years with HIV.

This chain links TRBV7-8 with TRBJ2-6; D remains unclear. Germline CDR1 SGHVS, CDR2 FQNEAQ. The V end was cut by 5 bases, the J end by 6 bases, with 8 bases between. This CDR3 comprises 13 residues. The CDR3 reads CASSLTEANVLTF. CDR3 bases: TGTGCCAGCAGCCTAACTGAGGCCAACGTCCTGACTTTC.

V and J are TRBV6-5 and TRBJ1-2, with D perhaps matching TRBD1 (6 bases). V lost 2 bases to trimming and J lost 8 bases, with 12 bases between them. Germline V lookup: CDR1 MNHEY, CDR2 SVGAGI. This CDR3 has 13 residues. The CDR3 sequence: CASSYDRLGGYTF. Written as DNA, the CDR3 is TGTGCCAGCAGTTACGACAGGTTGGGGGGCTACACCTTC.

The J gene is TRBJ2-1, the V gene TRBV9, with D perhaps given as TRBD1 or TRBD2 (5 bases each). Germline V gives CDR1 SGDLS, CDR2 YYNGEE. The CDR3 spans 18 residues. The V and J ends lost 7 bases and 4 bases respectively, with 27 bases between them. The CDR3 coding sequence is TGTGCCAGCGGCAGGGCAGACCGGGGCCCACTGGCTTACAATGAGCAGTTCTTC. Its translation is CASGRADRGPLAYNEQFF.

V gene TRBV28 combines with J gene TRBJ2-7; TRBD2 might be the D (7 bases). The germline gives CDR1 MDHEN, CDR2 SYDVKM. The CDR3 is made up of 13 amino acids. V was pared by 6 bases and J by 5 bases, with 14 bases between. CDR3 sequence reads: CASSRRGLDEQYF. CDR3 coding DNA: TGTGCCAGCAGCCGGCGGGGGCTGGACGAGCAGTACTTC.

The chain recombines TRBV2 with TRBJ1-2; possible D gene TRBD1, 5 bases. Between the trimmed V and J ends, which lost 6 bases and 4 bases, there was a span of 15 bases. From germline, CDR1 is SNHLY and CDR2 FYNNEI. The CDR3 sequence is 14 residues long. CDR3 coding DNA: TGTGCCAGCAGCCCTGGGGGGGATTTCTATGGCTACACCTTC. This codes for CASSPGGDFYGYTF.

The chain joins TRBV4-1 to TRBJ2-7; tentative D call: TRBD1 (6 bases). The CDR3 is 14 amino acids. Germline CDR1 reads MGHRA; CDR2 reads YSYEKL. Trimming removed 4 bases at V and 2 bases at J, with 12 bases between. The CDR3 bases are TGCGCCAGCAGCCTCGAACAGGGCGCCTACGAGCAGTACTTC. It is translated as CASSLEQGAYEQYF.

The chain couples TRBV15 to TRBJ2-7, with TRBD2 matching over 14 bases. This CDR3 comprises 18 residues. After removal of 0 bases from V and 5 bases from J, the junction contained 9 bases not matched to a gene. Germline CDR1 reads LNHNV; CDR2 reads YYDKDF (reference sequence). The CDR3 loop reads CATSREKTGLAGVHEQYF. In DNA, the CDR3 is TGTGCCACCAGCAGAGAAAAAACGGGACTAGCGGGAGTACACGAGCAGTACTTC.

This chain connects TRBV15 to TRBJ2-4, with D possibly being TRBD1 (6 bases). Looked up from germline, CDR1 is LNHNV and CDR2 is YYDKDF (reference sequence). V was cut by 8 bases and J by 6 bases, with 11 bases left in between. The CDR3 has 12 amino acids. CDR3 residues: CATGIGGNIQYF. CDR3 nucleotides: TGTGCCACCGGTATAGGGGGAAACATTCAGTACTTC.